This T cell receptor (beta chain) was recorded in a study of blood T cell repertoires in COVID-19. Germline-derived CDR1 and CDR2 are SEHNR and FQNEAQ (reference sequence). V lost 5 bases and J 7 bases, leaving 8 bases between the germline ends. This CDR3 region has 12 residues. This clone occurred many times. The data were produced by immunoSEQ multiplex PCR, yet TCRdb's version contains in-frame clones alone and is incomplete. This table has some 240,000 clones, about 83% appearing once. Sequencing was performed on peripheral blood. This chain uses TRBV7-9 with TRBJ1-4; D not resolved. The sequence derives from a woman aged 35 to 49 who had recovered from COVID-19. The CDR3 nucleotides are TGTGCCAGCAGCCCCACGAGTGAAAAACTGTTTTTT. Amino acids: CASSPTSEKLFF.